Detailed here is one T cell receptor beta chain. The data were obtained in a study of T cells expressing NK-cell markers. Looking at the study overall: Among eight sequenced donors, seven carried HCMV seropositivity while one was seronegative.

Germline loops: CDR1 MNHEY, CDR2 SMNVEV (reference sequence). The CDR3 runs 18 residues. TCRdb re-called the 5' RACE reads; every CDR3 protein appears as one record, without DNA. The sample table includes about 400,000 distinct CDR3 sequences. The sequence derives from a woman in her 50s in good health. What was sequenced was blood T cells: a sorted CD56 or NKG2C T cell subset, CD4+ or CD8+ T cells, or bulk PBMC T cells (not recorded which). The chain recombines TRBV27 with TRBJ2-3. The CDR3 sequence: CASSSRTQTKSTQDTQYF.